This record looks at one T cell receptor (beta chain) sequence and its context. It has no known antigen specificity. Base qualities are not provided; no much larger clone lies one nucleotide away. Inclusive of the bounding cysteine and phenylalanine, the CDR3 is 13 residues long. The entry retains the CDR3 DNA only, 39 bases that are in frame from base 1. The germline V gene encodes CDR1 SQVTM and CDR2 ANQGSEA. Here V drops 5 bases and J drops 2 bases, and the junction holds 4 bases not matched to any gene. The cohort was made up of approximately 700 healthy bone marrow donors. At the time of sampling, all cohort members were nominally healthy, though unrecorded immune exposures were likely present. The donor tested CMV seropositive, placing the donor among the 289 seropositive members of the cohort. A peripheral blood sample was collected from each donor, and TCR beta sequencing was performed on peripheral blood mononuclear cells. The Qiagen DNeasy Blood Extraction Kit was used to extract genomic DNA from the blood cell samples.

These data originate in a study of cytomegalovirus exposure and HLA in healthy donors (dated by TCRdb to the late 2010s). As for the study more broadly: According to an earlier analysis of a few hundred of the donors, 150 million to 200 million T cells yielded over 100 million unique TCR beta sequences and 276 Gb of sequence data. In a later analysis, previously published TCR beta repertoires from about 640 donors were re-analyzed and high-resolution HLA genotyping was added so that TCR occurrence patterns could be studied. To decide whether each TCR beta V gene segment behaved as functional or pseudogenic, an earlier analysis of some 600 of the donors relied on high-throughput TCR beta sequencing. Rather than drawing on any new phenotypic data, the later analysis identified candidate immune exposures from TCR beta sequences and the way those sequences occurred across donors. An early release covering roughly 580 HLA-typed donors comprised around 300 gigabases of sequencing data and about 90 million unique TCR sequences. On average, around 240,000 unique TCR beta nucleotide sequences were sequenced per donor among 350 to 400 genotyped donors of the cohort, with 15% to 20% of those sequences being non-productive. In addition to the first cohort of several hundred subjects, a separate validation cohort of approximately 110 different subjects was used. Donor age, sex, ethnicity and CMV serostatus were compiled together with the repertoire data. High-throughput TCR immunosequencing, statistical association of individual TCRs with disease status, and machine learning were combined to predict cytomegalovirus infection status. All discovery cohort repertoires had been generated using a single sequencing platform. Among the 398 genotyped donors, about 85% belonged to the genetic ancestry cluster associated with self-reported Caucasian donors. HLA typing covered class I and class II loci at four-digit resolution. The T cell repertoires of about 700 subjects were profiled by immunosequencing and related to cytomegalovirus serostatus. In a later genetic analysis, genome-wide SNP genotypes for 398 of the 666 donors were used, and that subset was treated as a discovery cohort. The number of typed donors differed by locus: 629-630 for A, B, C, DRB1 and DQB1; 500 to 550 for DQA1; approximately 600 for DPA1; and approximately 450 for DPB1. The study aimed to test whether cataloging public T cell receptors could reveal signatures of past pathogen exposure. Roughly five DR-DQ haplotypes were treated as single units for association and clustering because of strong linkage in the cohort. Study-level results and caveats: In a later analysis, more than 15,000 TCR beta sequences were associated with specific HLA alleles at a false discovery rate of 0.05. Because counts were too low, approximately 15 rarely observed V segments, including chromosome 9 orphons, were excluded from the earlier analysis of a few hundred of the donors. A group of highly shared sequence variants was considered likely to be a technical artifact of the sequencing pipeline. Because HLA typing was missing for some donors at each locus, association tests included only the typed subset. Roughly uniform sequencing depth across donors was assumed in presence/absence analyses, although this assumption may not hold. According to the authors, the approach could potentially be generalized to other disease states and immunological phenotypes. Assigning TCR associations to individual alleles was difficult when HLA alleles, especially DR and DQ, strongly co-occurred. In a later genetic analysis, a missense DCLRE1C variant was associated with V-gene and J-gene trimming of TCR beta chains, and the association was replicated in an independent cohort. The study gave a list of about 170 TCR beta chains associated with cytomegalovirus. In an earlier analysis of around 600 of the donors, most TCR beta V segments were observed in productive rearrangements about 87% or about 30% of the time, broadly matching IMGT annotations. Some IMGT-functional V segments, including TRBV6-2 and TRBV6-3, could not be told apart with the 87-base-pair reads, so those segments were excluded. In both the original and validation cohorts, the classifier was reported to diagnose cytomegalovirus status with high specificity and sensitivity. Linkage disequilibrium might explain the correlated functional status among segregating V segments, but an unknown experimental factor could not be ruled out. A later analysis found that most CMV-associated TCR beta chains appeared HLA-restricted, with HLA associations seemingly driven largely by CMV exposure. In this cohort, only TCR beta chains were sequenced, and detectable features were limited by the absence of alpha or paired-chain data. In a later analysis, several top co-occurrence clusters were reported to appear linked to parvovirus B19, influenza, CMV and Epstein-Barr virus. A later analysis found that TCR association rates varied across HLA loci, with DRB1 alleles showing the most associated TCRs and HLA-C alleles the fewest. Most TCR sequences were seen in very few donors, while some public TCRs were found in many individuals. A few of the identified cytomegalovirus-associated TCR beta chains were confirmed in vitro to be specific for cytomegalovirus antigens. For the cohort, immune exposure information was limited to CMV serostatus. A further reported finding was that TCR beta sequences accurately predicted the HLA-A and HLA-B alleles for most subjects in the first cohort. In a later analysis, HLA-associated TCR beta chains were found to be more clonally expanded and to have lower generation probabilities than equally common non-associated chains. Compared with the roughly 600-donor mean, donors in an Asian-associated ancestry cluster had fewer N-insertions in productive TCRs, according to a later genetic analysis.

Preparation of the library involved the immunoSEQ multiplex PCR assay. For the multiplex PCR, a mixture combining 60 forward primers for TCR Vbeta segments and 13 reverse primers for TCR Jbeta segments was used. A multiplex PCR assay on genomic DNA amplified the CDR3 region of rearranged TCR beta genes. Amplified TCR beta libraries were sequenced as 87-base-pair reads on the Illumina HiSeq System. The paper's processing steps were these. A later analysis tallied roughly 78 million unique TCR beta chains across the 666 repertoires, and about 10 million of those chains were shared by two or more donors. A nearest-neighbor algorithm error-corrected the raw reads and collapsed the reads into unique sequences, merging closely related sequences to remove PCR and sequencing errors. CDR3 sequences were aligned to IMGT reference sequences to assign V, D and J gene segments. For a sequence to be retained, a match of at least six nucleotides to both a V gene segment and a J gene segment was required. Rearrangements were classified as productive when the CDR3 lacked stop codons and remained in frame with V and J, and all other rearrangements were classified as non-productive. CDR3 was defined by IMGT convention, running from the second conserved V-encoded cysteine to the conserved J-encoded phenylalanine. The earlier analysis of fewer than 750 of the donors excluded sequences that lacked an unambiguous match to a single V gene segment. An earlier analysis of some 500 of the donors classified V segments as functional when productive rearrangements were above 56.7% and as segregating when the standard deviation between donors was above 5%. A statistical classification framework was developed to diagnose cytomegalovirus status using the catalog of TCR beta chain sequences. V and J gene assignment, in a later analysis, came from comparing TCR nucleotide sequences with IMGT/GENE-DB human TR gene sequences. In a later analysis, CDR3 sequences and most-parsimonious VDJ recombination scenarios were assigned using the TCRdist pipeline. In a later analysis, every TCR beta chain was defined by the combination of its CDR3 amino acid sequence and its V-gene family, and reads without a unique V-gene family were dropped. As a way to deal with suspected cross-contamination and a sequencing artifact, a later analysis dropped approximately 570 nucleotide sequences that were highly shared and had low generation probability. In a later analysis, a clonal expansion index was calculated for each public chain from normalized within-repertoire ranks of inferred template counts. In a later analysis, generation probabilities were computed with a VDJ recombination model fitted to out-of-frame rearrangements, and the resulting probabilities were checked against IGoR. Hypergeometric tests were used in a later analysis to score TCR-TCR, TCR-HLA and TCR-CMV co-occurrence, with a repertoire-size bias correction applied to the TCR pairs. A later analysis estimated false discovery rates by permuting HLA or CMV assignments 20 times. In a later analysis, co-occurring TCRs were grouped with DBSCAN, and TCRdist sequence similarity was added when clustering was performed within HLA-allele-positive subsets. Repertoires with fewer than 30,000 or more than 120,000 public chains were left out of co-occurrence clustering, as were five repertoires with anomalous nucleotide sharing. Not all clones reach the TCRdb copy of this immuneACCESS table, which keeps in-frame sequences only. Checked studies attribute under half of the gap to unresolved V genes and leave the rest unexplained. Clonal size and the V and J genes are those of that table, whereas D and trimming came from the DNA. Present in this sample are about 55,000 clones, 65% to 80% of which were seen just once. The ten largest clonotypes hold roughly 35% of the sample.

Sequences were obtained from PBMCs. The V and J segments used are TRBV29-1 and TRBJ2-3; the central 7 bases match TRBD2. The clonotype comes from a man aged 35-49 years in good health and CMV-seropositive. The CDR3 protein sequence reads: CSVSSGDTDTQYF. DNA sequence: TGCAGCGTTTCAAGCGGGGACACAGATACGCAGTATTTT.